This T cell receptor beta chain was captured in a study of T cell repertoires in ileal Crohn's disease. General study points: Compared with non-smokers, active smokers at surgery showed more clonal expansions. Sorted CD8 T cells held more high-frequency clones than CD4. Within the first postoperative year, endoscopy came at median approximately 6.6 months.

This clone was detected a few times. Its antigen is as yet unknown. Germline CDR1 reads SGHNT; CDR2 reads YYREEE (reference sequence). V was trimmed by 3 bases and J by 2 bases, leaving 13 bases between them. This CDR3 is 15 amino acids long. The time point denotes: neoterminal ileum biopsy at postoperative endoscopy, about 6 months after surgery. Per sample, 400 to 550 nanograms of biopsy DNA were TCRB immunosequenced. Generated by immunoSEQ multiplex PCR, the TCRdb table keeps only in-frame clones and is missing some. The sample records fewer than 3,000 clones, approximately 70% being singletons. The source material was ileal tissue. The source of this sequence is an adult with Crohn's disease. J is TRBJ2-3 and V is TRBV5-4; tentative D call: TRBD2 (6 bases). CDR3 loop: CASSSRLGDTDTQYF. The DNA of the CDR3 is TGTGCCAGCAGCTCGCGACTAGGTGACACAGATACGCAGTATTTT. The full variable domain, completed using reference TRBV5-4 and TRBJ2-3, is ETGVTQSPTHLIKTRGQQVTLRCSSQSGHNTVSWYQQALGQGPQFIFQYYREEENGRGNFPPRFSGLQFPNYSSELNVNALELDDSALYLCASSSRLGDTDTQYFGPGTRLTVL.